This T cell receptor beta chain originates from a study of OX40 agonist ivuxolimab in advanced cancers. CDR1 is SGHRS, CDR2 YFSETQ, per germline. The CDR3 runs 12 residues. V lost 3 bases to trimming and J lost 6 bases; unmatched junction nucleotides: 2. Produced via immunoSEQ multiplex PCR; TCRdb's table is partial and in-frame only. The sample includes tens of thousands of clones, 89% of them seen just once. The TCR comes from an adult with an advanced solid tumor such as melanoma, head and neck, liver or kidney cancer. The rearrangement uses TRBV5-1 and TRBJ2-7; 8 positions match TRBD1. The sample was CD4+ or CD8+ T cells sorted from blood, taken in a trial of the OX40 agonist ivuxolimab. The CDR3 coding sequence is TGCGCCAGCAGCTCGACAGGGGCCGAGCAGTACTTC. Its protein is CASSSTGAEQYF.